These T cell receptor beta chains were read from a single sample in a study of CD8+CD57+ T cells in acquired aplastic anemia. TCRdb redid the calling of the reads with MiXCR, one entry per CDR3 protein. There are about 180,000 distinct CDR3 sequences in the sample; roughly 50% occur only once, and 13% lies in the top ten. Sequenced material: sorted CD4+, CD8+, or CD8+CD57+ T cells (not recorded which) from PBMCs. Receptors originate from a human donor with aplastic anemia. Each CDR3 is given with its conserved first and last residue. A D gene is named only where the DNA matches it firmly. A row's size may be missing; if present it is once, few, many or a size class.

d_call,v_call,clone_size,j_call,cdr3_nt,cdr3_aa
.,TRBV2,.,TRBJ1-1,TGTGCCAGCAGGCTAAGTGGACAGATGAACACTGAAGCTTTCTTT,CASRLSGQMNTEAFF
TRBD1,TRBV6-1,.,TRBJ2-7,TGTGCCAGCAGCTTAAGAGGACAGGGGGAGGGATTCTACGAGCAGTACTTC,CASSLRGQGEGFYEQYF
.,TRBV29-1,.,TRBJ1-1,TGCAGCGTCGACCCTACTGCCCTAGCTTTCTTT,CSVDPTALAFF
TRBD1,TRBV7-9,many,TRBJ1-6,TGTGCCAGCAGCCCCCCATCCGGGACAGGGGGTTCACCCCTCCACTTT,CASSPPSGTGGSPLHF
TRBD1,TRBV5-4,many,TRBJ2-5,TGTGCCAGCAGCTCCCCGGTACAGGGGCGAGAGACCCAGTACTTC,CASSSPVQGRETQYF
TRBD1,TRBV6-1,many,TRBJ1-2,TGTGCCAGCAGTCCTGAGACAGGGGCTGGCTATGGCTACACCTTC,CASSPETGAGYGYTF
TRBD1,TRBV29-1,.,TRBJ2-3,TGCAGCGTTCGAAGGGACAGGCAAGCGGATACGCAGTATTTT,CSVRRDRQADTQYF
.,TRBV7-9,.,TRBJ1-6,TGTGCCGGTATTACACCCCTCCACTTT,CAGITPLHF
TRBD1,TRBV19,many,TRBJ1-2,TGTGCCAGTAGTAGCGAACAGGGGGCGCGTGGCTACACCTTC,CASSSEQGARGYTF
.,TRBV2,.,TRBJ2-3,TGTGCCAGCAGTGAAAACTCCTACACAGATACGCAGTATTTT,CASSENSYTDTQYF
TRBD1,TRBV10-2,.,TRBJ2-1,TGCGCCAGCAGAACCGGGACAGGGCAAGGCAATGAGCAGTTCTTC,CASRTGTGQGNEQFF
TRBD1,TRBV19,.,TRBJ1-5,TGTGCCAGTAGTATACGCGACAGGGGTCAGCCCCAGCGTTTT,CASSIRDRGQPQRF
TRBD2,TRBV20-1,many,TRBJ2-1,TGCAGTGCTAGCGGACTAGCGGGGGGGATTGTAAATGAGCAGTTCTTC,CSASGLAGGIVNEQFF
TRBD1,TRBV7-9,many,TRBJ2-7,TGTGCCAGCAGCCTAAGACAGGGGACCCTCGAGCAGTACTTC,CASSLRQGTLEQYF
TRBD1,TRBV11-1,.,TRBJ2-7,TGTGCCAGCAGCCCTTCTACAGGGGGCGGTAGTCACGAGCAGTACTTC,CASSPSTGGGSHEQYF
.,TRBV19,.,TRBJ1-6,TGTGCCAGTACAACCGGGACGAGGCTGACGAATTCACCCCTCCACTTT,CASTTGTRLTNSPLHF
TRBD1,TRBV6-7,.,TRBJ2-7,TGTGCCAGCACAAGGGACAGTGCTAGGGAAGGTCACCGCTACGAGCAGTACTTC,CASTRDSAREGHRYEQYF
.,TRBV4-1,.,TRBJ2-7,TGCGCCAGCAGCCATAGTCCGGGTTCCTCCTACGAGCAGTACTTC,CASSHSPGSSYEQYF
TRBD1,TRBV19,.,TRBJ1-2,TGTGCCAGTAGTATTCGACAGGGTGCTAACTATGGCTACACCTTC,CASSIRQGANYGYTF
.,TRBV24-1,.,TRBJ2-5,TGTGCCACCAGTCAGACCTACCAAGAGACCCAGTACTTC,CATSQTYQETQYF
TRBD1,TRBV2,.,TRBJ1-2,TGTGCCAGCAGTGTTGCAGGGGGCTATGGCTACACCTTC,CASSVAGGYGYTF
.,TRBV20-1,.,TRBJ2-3,TGCAGTGCTAGACCCACATTGGGACTTAGCACAGATACGCAGTATTTT,CSARPTLGLSTDTQYF
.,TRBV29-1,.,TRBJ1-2,TGCAGCACGGAAGATGCGGAACAGAACTATGGCTACACCTTC,CSTEDAEQNYGYTF
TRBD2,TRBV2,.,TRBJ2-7,TGTGCCAGAAAGCGGGAGGCCATGGACGAGCAGTACTTC,CARKREAMDEQYF
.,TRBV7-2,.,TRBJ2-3,TGTGCCAGCAGCTTAGAGCTAGGTGGGGGCACAGATACGCAGTATTTT,CASSLELGGGTDTQYF
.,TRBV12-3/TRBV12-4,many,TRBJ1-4,TGTGCCAGCAGTTTAAACACAGGGTACGGAAAACTGTTTTTT,CASSLNTGYGKLFF
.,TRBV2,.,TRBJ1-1,TGTGCCAGCAGTGAACGCAGCACCAGGCGTGAAGCTCTCTTT,CASSERSTRREALF
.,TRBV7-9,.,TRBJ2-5,TGTGCCAGCAGCCTGGTTTCGGGAGACCAAGAGACCCAGTACTTC,CASSLVSGDQETQYF
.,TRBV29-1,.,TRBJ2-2,TGCAGCGTTGGTAGGGGGCCCGGGAGATTGAACACCGGGGAGCTGTTTTTT,CSVGRGPGRLNTGELFF